This TCR beta chain was observed in a study of vaccination and CD4 T cells after COVID-19 (dated by TCRdb to the early 2020s). Describing the broader study: SARS-CoV-2 positivity had been established in the convalescent patients by nasal swab PCR, and mild disease was recorded in several of these patients and severe disease in one. Six males and four females were included in the convalescent cohort, with two Hispanic individuals, seven Caucasians, two Asians and one multiracial person represented. Two doses of either the Pfizer-BioNTech BNT162b2 vaccine (n=8) or the Moderna mRNA-1273 vaccine (n=2) were administered to participants. Post-COVID blood samples from convalescent patients were collected a median of roughly 100 days after diagnosis, with a range of roughly 35 to 180 days. Post-vaccine blood samples were taken a median of around 70 days after the second vaccine dose, with a range of about 13 to 241 days. Culture stimuli were overlapping spike peptide pools from SARS-CoV-2 and from the common cold coronaviruses HCoV-NL63, HCoV-OC43 and HCoV-229E. As controls, cultures received a CEFX viral epitope pool (the positive control), an HIV-1 Nef peptide pool (the negative control), or no peptide at all. In more than eight COVID-19 convalescent patients and a few infection-naive healthy vaccine recipients, researchers compared the spike-specific CD4+ TCR repertoire from before mRNA vaccination with the repertoire from after. Broad study findings and their caveats: The number of convalescent patients in the study was relatively small, and the study did not examine early timepoints following natural infection. An increase in the median number of SARS-CoV-2-reactive clonotypes from 20 to 25 after infection to 38 after vaccination was observed, but the change was not found to be significant. Nearly all vaccine-specific clones in convalescent patients (304 of 307) were mono-reactive for SARS-CoV-2 spike rather than cross-reactive with common cold coronaviruses. Among the post-vaccine SARS-CoV-2-reactive clones in convalescent patients, a median approximately 90% showed up only after vaccination, which suggests vaccine-specific priming.

Points on this clonotype: Its antigen is unknown. Qualities for individual bases were not recorded, and no much larger clone is one base off.

Explained via the paper, the treatment or condition label denotes: roughly nine-day PBMC culture with coronavirus spike peptide pools or control peptides (ViraFEST assay). To expand antigen-specific T cells with peptide pools and then pick out the expanded clonotypes through TCR sequencing, the study relied on the ViraFEST assay. The positive SARS-CoV-2 PCR tests of the convalescent patients were dated from March to December 2020, before the Alpha, Beta and Delta variants emerged in the United States. Each well held 2.2 million or so PBMCs cultured with roughly 10 ug/ml peptide pools in IMDM containing around 5.5% human AB serum and approximately 10 IU/ml IL-2. Half of the culture medium was replaced with fresh IL-2-containing medium on days 3 and 7. After roughly 9 days of culture, CD4+ T cells were isolated by negative selection with the EasySep CD4+ T cell isolation kit. PBMCs were separated from whole blood using Ficoll-Paque Plus gradient centrifugation and then either used fresh or cryopreserved at -140C. In general, triplicate wells were set up for every culture condition.

Library preparation used PCR. TCR sequencing of DNA from cultured CD4+ T cells used the Oncomine TCR Beta short-read assay at the Johns Hopkins FTIC core. Genomic DNA was extracted from the cultured CD4+ T cells with the QIAamp micro DNA kit. Oncomine TCR Beta libraries made from cultured CD4+ T cells were pooled using unique dual indexes and sequenced on an Illumina iSeq 100. In the original analysis: Non-productive sequences were removed, and CDR3s not starting with C, not ending with F or W, or shorter than 7 amino acids were discarded. The MANAFEST web application identified antigen-specific clonotypes by comparing peptide-stimulated wells against reference wells and other culture wells. Positive clones required FDR below 0.05, an odds ratio above 5, and productive frequency above 0.1% in at least two of three replicate wells. A clonotype counted as cross-reactive if it showed significant expansion both in the SARS-CoV-2 spike wells and in at least one common cold coronavirus spike condition. Levenshtein distances (stringdist) and unrooted phylogenetic trees (ape) in R version 3.6.1 were used to assess CDR3 homology. In-frame beta chains were kept once TCRdb had trimmed the public reads at Q25 with fastp and called clones with MiXCR. Duplicate CDR3 protein sequences are folded into a single record with the most common DNA and genes. TCRdb assigned the V and J calls; the authors' analysis was not used. Present in this sample are more than 4,500 distinct CDR3 sequences, 35% to 45% of which were seen just once. More than 30% of the sample belongs to the ten largest clones.

V is pared back by 4 bases and J by 2 bases, with 12 bases lying between the germline termini. There are 14 amino acids in the CDR3, from cysteine to phenylalanine inclusive. The CDR3 DNA has 42 bases and is translated from base 1. Per the germline V gene, SNHLY is the CDR1 and FYNNEI is the CDR2. Sequenced input: CD4+ T cells from blood, cultured in vitro. The rearrangement joined TRBV2 to TRBJ2-7; the D call is possibly TRBD1 or TRBD2, each sharing 5 bases. The sequence derives from a human donor who had recovered from COVID-19. The bases are TGTGCCAGCAGTGGAGGGGCCTCACCCTACGAGCAGTACTTC. Protein translation: CASSGGASPYEQYF.